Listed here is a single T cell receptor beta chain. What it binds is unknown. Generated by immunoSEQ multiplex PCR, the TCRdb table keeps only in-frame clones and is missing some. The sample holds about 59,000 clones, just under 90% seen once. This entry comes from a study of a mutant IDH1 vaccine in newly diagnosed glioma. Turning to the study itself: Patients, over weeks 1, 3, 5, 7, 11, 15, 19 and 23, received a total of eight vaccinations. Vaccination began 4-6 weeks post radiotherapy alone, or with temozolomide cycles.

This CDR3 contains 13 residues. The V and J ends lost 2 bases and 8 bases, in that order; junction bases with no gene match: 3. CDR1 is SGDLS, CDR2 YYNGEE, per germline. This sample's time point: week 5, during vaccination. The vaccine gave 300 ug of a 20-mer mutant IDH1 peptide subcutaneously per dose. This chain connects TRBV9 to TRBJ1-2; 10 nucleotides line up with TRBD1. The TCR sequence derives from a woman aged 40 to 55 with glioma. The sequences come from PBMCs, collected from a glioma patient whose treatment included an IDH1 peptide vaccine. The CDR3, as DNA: TGTGCCAGCAGCGTGGGACAGGGGTTCGGCTACACCTTC. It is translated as CASSVGQGFGYTF.